These T cell receptor beta chains were read from a single sample in a study of blood T cell repertoires in COVID-19. Libraries were prepared by immunoSEQ multiplex PCR; TCRdb keeps only in-frame clonotypes and omits some of them. The sample includes roughly 420,000 clones, 85% to 90% of them seen just once. Sample: PBMCs or T cells enriched from blood (not recorded which). These receptor sequences come from a woman in her twenties or thirties with acute COVID-19. CDR3s include the opening cysteine and the closing phenylalanine or tryptophan. The order of the fields is V gene, J gene, clone size, CDR3 protein. Clone size is given for some rows only: seen once, a few or many times, or a class if the clone is expanded.

V: TRBV7-2
J: TRBJ1-1
size: NA
CDR3: CASRPRTGLNTEAFF

V: TRBV6-5
J: TRBJ1-2
size: NA
CDR3: CASTPPRTGVDGYTF

V: TRBV5-1
J: TRBJ1-1
size: NA
CDR3: CASSLAHRGNTEAFF

V: TRBV4-2
J: TRBJ2-3
size: NA
CDR3: CASSLHSAGVDTQYF

V: TRBV7-2
J: TRBJ1-1
size: NA
CDR3: CASSYGQLNTEAFF

V: TRBV9
J: TRBJ2-1
size: NA
CDR3: CASSVVGTGVREQFF

V: TRBV14
J: TRBJ2-3
size: NA
CDR3: CASSPRDRGRRTDTQYF

V: TRBV24-1
J: TRBJ1-2
size: NA
CDR3: CATSDSVDTYGYTF

V: TRBV9
J: TRBJ2-7
size: NA
CDR3: CASSSGLAGGQYEQYF

V: TRBV6-5
J: TRBJ2-7
size: NA
CDR3: CASSYGGTYEQYF

V: TRBV7-2
J: TRBJ1-6
size: NA
CDR3: CASSLVAGNNSPLHF

V: TRBV29-1
J: TRBJ1-1
size: NA
CDR3: CSVERGRATEAFF

V: TRBV4-3
J: TRBJ1-6
size: NA
CDR3: CASSQADRVDSPLHF

V: TRBV7-2
J: TRBJ2-2
size: few
CDR3: CASSLTGSNTGELFF

V: TRBV29-1
J: TRBJ1-1
size: NA
CDR3: CSVIIGGAAFF

V: TRBV11-3
J: TRBJ1-3
size: NA
CDR3: CASSFGQLAPGNTIYF

V: TRBV11-2
J: TRBJ2-3
size: NA
CDR3: CASSRRGGGPPDTQYF

V: TRBV5-6
J: TRBJ1-1
size: NA
CDR3: CASSLGIAEAFF

V: TRBV7-2
J: TRBJ2-7
size: few
CDR3: CASSLGGGSYEQYF

V: TRBV7-2
J: TRBJ1-5
size: NA
CDR3: CASSQTTGGASYQPQHF

V: TRBV18
J: TRBJ2-7
size: NA
CDR3: CASSPDSYPTYEQYF

V: TRBV13
J: TRBJ1-2
size: NA
CDR3: CASSLGTGMYGYTF

V: TRBV5-5
J: TRBJ2-1
size: once
CDR3: CASSLRGGAYNEQFF

V: TRBV2
J: TRBJ1-6
size: NA
CDR3: CASSFSQGGLNSPLHF

V: TRBV3-1/TRBV3-2
J: TRBJ2-7
size: NA
CDR3: CASSQETSGGLYEQYF

V: TRBV5-6
J: TRBJ2-5
size: NA
CDR3: CASSLVTGWEETQYF

V: TRBV6-5
J: TRBJ1-6
size: NA
CDR3: CASSRTGENSPLHF